This T cell receptor (beta chain) was sequenced in a study of CD8 T cells in ankylosing spondylitis. Findings of the study overall: CD8+ by phenotype, disease-linked clones were relatively rare in peripheral blood. Reportedly, matched ankylosing spondylitis synovial fluid was significantly enriched for disease-linked clones. Some of these motif variants have turned up before, in reports on reactive arthritis synovial fluid and blood. Made up of about eight highly homologous variants, a TCR beta motif appeared characteristic of ankylosing spondylitis blood.

By quantitative 5'-RACE with molecular barcodes, the TCR beta libraries were made. MiXCR, applied by TCRdb to the 5' RACE reads, yields one record per CDR3 protein. This table has roughly 490,000 distinct CDR3 sequences, about 5% appearing once. In germline, CDR1 is SGHTA, CDR2 FQGNSA. The CDR3 totals 13 residues. In the case of this clonotype: Its antigen is not identified. At one end, the junction sequence differs from germline, possibly due to a read error.

The chain couples TRBV7-2 to TRBJ1-1, with D maybe TRBD1 (6 bases). The sequencing input was blood, either unsorted or a sorted T cell fraction (not recorded which). The TCR was taken from a male donor with ankylosing spondylitis. Written as DNA, the CDR3 is TGTGCCAGCAGCCGAGGACAGAACACTGAAGATTTCTTT. Amino acid sequence: CASSRGQNTEDFF.